This is a list of T cell receptor beta chains from one sample in a study of low-dose radiotherapy and immunotherapy resistance in tumors. TCRdb recomputed calls from the reads with MiXCR, one row per CDR3 protein. The sample shows roughly 90,000 distinct CDR3 sequences, under 25% of them seen only once. Sample: PBMCs, taken after low-dose radiotherapy plus immunotherapy. The receptors derive from a female donor with ovarian cancer. CDR3s include the opening cysteine and the closing phenylalanine or tryptophan. Fields, in order: V gene, D gene, J gene, clone size, CDR3 DNA, CDR3 protein. A D gene is named only where the DNA matches it firmly. The listing skips clone size in some rows; elsewhere it reads once, few, many or a size class.

TRBV24-1,.,TRBJ1-5,many,TGTGCCACCAGTGATTACAAGGCGGATCAGCCCCAGCATTTT,CATSDYKADQPQHF
TRBV15,TRBD1,TRBJ1-5,many,TGTGCCACCAGCAAAGGCGGGACAGGCAACAATCAGCCCCAGCATTTT,CATSKGGTGNNQPQHF
TRBV9,.,TRBJ2-7,many,TGTGCCAGCAGCGTAGCTTCCAGGCCTACCTACGAGCAGTACTTC,CASSVASRPTYEQYF
TRBV4-1,TRBD2,TRBJ2-7,many,TGCGCCAGCAGCCAGGAGCTAGCGGGGGCGGCGGAGGCCTACGAGCAGTACTTC,CASSQELAGAAEAYEQYF
TRBV7-2,TRBD1,TRBJ1-6,many,TGTGCCAGCAGCTTAACGACAGGGTATAATTCACCCCTCCACTTT,CASSLTTGYNSPLHF
TRBV19,TRBD1,TRBJ1-2,medium-sized,TGTGCCAGTACCCCAGGGGGGGCGGCTCACTACACCTTC,CASTPGGAAHYTF
TRBV6-2/TRBV6-3,TRBD1,TRBJ1-1,many,TGTGCCAGCAGTACCACCGCCGGGACAGATGGCTTGGGAGCTTTCTTT,CASSTTAGTDGLGAFF
TRBV28,TRBD1,TRBJ2-5,many,TGTGCCAGCAGTTCTTGGGACAGGGATGTGCGAGAGACCCAGTACTTC,CASSSWDRDVRETQYF
TRBV2,.,TRBJ1-3,many,TGTGCCAGCAGTGATTGGCCGTACTCTGGAAACACCATATATTTT,CASSDWPYSGNTIYF
TRBV28,TRBD1,TRBJ1-5,many,TGTGCCAGCGAACAGGGGAGGAATCAGCCCCAGCATTTT,CASEQGRNQPQHF
TRBV18,TRBD1,TRBJ1-1,many,TGTGCCAGCTCACCACCGGGACAGGCCATGAACACTGAAGCTTTCTTT,CASSPPGQAMNTEAFF
TRBV7-9,TRBD1,TRBJ2-7,many,TGTGCAGTAGAGGGACAGGGAAACTACGAGCAGTACTTC,CAVEGQGNYEQYF
TRBV7-2,TRBD1,TRBJ1-1,many,TGTGCCAGCAGCTTCACAGGGGTCCCTGAAGCTTTCTTT,CASSFTGVPEAFF
TRBV19,.,TRBJ1-2,many,TGTGCCAGTAGGGGCAGGCGCTATGGCTACACCTTC,CASRGRRYGYTF
TRBV7-9,.,TRBJ1-2,many,TGTGCCAGCAGCTCCCAGGTACAGGGAGGCTATGGCTACACCTTC,CASSSQVQGGYGYTF
TRBV29-1,.,TRBJ2-2,many,TGCAGCGTCGGGGGGAACACCGGGGAGCTGTTTTTT,CSVGGNTGELFF
TRBV19,.,TRBJ2-3,many,TGTGCCACGACCCGGGCTATCGGCACAGATACGCAGTATTTT,CATTRAIGTDTQYF
TRBV28,.,TRBJ2-1,many,TGTGCCAGCAGCCGGATAGGACACGCGAGCAATGAGCAGTTCTTC,CASSRIGHASNEQFF
TRBV3-1,TRBD2,TRBJ2-3,.,TGTGCCAGCAGCCAAGCATCGACGGGAGGGGCAGATACGCAGTATTTT,CASSQASTGGADTQYF
TRBV19,.,TRBJ1-1,.,TGTGCCAGCAGGGGACAGAACACTGAAGCTTTCTTT,CASRGQNTEAFF
TRBV5-1,.,TRBJ1-1,many,TGCGCCAGCAGAAATGGAGGGTCGGGGATGAACACTGAAGCTTTCTTT,CASRNGGSGMNTEAFF
TRBV28,.,TRBJ1-2,few,TGTGCCAGCAGTTTGTCCGGGCGGCGGGGGGATGGCTACACCTTC,CASSLSGRRGDGYTF
TRBV24-1,TRBD1,TRBJ2-2,many,TGTGCCACCAGTGATTTGCGACAGGGCGGGCTGTTTTTT,CATSDLRQGGLFF
TRBV6-2/TRBV6-3,TRBD1,TRBJ1-5,many,TGTGCCAGCAGTACGGGGACAGGGGGCCTCGGCAATCAGCCCCAGCATTTT,CASSTGTGGLGNQPQHF
TRBV5-1,.,TRBJ2-1,.,TGTGCCAGCAGCCCTAACAGACCCGGTGAGCAGTTCTTC,CASSPNRPGEQFF
TRBV20-1,TRBD2,TRBJ2-1,many,TGCAGTGCTATCCTAGCGGGAGGACGGAACAATGAGCAGTTCTTC,CSAILAGGRNNEQFF
TRBV4-1,.,TRBJ2-3,many,TGCGCCAGCAGCCAGGGGGGTCACAACACAGATACGCAGTATTTT,CASSQGGHNTDTQYF
TRBV30,.,TRBJ2-1,.,TGTGCCTGGAAGCACAGGGCGTTAAGAAATGAGCAGTTCTTC,CAWKHRALRNEQFF
TRBV5-1,TRBD1,TRBJ2-7,once,TGCGTCAGCAGATCGGGACAGGGCCCCGAGCAGTACTTC,CVSRSGQGPEQYF
TRBV7-8,TRBD1,TRBJ2-1,many,TGTGCCAGCAGCTTAACAGGGGGCATGTCTGAGCAGTTCTTC,CASSLTGGMSEQFF
TRBV6-6,TRBD1,TRBJ2-5,many,TGTGCCAGCAGCAATGGCCCGACCGACAGGGCGGAGACCCAGTACTTC,CASSNGPTDRAETQYF
TRBV6-1,.,TRBJ1-2,many,TGTGCCAGCAGTAACGGCGTTCGACATTTCAGCGTGGGCTACACCTTC,CASSNGVRHFSVGYTF
TRBV28,TRBD1,TRBJ1-2,many,TGTGCCAGCAGCAGATCGGGACAGGGAGGCTATGGCTACACCTTC,CASSRSGQGGYGYTF
TRBV5-1,.,TRBJ2-3,many,TGCGCCAGCAGCTATTATGGAGTCACAGATACGCAGTATTTT,CASSYYGVTDTQYF
TRBV29-1,TRBD1,TRBJ2-7,many,TGCAGCGCTTCGACAGGGGGCAACTACGAGCAGTACTTC,CSASTGGNYEQYF
TRBV6-2/TRBV6-3,.,TRBJ2-3,many,TGTGCCAGCACCATAAGCAGATCCACAGATACGCAGTATTTT,CASTISRSTDTQYF
TRBV19,TRBD2,TRBJ2-5,many,TGTGCCAGTAGTACCTCCGGGACTAGCGGCGCGACCCAGTACTTC,CASSTSGTSGATQYF
TRBV20-1,TRBD2,TRBJ2-1,many,TGCAGTGCTAGGTCCAGCGGGAGGCATCACAATGAGCAGTTCTTC,CSARSSGRHHNEQFF
TRBV5-1,TRBD1,TRBJ1-3,few,TGCGCCAGCAGCCTAGGACAGGGCCTCGGAAACACCATATATTTT,CASSLGQGLGNTIYF
TRBV5-1,.,TRBJ2-1,many,TGCGCCAGCAGCTTGCAGGACGTCCGGGACAATGAGCAGTTCTTC,CASSLQDVRDNEQFF
TRBV20-1,.,TRBJ2-3,many,TGCAGTGCTATAGAAGGGGGGTCAGATACGCAGTATTTT,CSAIEGGSDTQYF
TRBV28,TRBD2,TRBJ2-5,many,TGTGCCAGCAGGGCGGGGGGGCAAGAGACCCAGTACTTC,CASRAGGQETQYF
TRBV5-1,TRBD2,TRBJ2-7,many,TGCGCCAGCAGCTCCTTCCCCTCTCTGACGGGCGGGAGCTACGAGCAGTACTTC,CASSSFPSLTGGSYEQYF
TRBV4-3,TRBD1,TRBJ2-1,many,TGCGCCAGCAGCCAAGAGGGACAGGTTTTCTTC,CASSQEGQVFF
TRBV19,.,TRBJ2-1,many,TGTGCCAGTAGCCGGGGTCAGCGGGTGGGTCACAATGAGCAGTTCTTC,CASSRGQRVGHNEQFF
TRBV11-3,.,TRBJ2-6,many,TGTGCCAGCAGCTTAGACCAAGTCTCTGGGGCCAACGTCCTGACTTTC,CASSLDQVSGANVLTF
TRBV28,TRBD1,TRBJ1-6,many,TGTGCCAGCAGTTTTTTGGGTACAGGGGTAAATAATTCACCCCTCCACTTT,CASSFLGTGVNNSPLHF
TRBV7-2,.,TRBJ2-7,many,TGTGCCAGCAGCTTATCCGGACAGTCGTCCCACGAGCAGTACTTC,CASSLSGQSSHEQYF
TRBV30,TRBD1,TRBJ1-6,many,TGTGCCTGGAGTCGGGACAGGGATTCACCCCTCCACTTT,CAWSRDRDSPLHF
TRBV7-9,.,TRBJ2-4,many,TGTGCCAGCAGCTTAGATCCAGCCAAAAACATTCAGTACTTC,CASSLDPAKNIQYF
TRBV7-2,TRBD2,TRBJ2-1,many,TGTGCCAGCAGCAGCCGCGGGGGGCGTAGTGACAATGAGCAGTTCTTC,CASSSRGGRSDNEQFF
TRBV7-6,.,TRBJ2-3,many,TGTGCCAGCAGCTCCGATCTGGGGTTGGGTACGCAGTATTTT,CASSSDLGLGTQYF
TRBV5-6,.,TRBJ2-3,many,TGTGCCAGCAGCTTGGGGCAGGGCCGGGTCGATACGCAGTATTTT,CASSLGQGRVDTQYF
TRBV28,.,TRBJ1-6,many,TGTGCCAGCAGTTTACCAGGACAGCCATCGTCAAATTCACCCCTCCACTTT,CASSLPGQPSSNSPLHF
TRBV12-3/TRBV12-4,TRBD2,TRBJ2-1,many,TGTGCCAGCAGTTCACGGACTAGCGGGAGCTCCTACAATGAGCAGTTCTTC,CASSSRTSGSSYNEQFF
TRBV6-1,.,TRBJ2-3,.,TGTGCCAGCAGTGCCTTTGGCACAGATACGCAGTATTTT,CASSAFGTDTQYF
TRBV14,.,TRBJ1-1,many,TGTGCCAGCAGCCGCCGGGACGGAGGGACTGAAGCTTTCTTT,CASSRRDGGTEAFF
TRBV28,.,TRBJ2-7,many,TGTGCCAGCAGTTTCGTTGGCGAGCAGTACTTC,CASSFVGEQYF